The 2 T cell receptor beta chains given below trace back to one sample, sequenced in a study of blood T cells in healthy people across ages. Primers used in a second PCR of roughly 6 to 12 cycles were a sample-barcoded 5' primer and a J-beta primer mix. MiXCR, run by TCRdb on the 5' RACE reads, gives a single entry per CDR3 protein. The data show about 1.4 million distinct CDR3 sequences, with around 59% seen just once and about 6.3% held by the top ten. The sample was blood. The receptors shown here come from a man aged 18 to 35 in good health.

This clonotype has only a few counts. CDR3 sequence: CASSFKRTRGDYEQYF. Written as DNA, the CDR3 is TGTGCCAGCAGTTTCAAGAGGACAAGGGGAGACTACGAGCAGTACTTC. The chain carries TRBV28 and TRBJ2-7; D might be TRBD1 or TRBD2, each matching 5 bases. V lost 3 bases to trimming and J lost 3 bases, with 18 bases between them. This CDR3 spans 16 amino acids. Per germline, CDR1 MDHEN and CDR2 SYDVKM.

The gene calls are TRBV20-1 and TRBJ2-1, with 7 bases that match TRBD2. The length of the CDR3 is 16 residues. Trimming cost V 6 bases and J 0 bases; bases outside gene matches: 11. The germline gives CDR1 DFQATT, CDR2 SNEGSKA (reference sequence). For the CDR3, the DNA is TGCAGTGCCCTCCGAGCGGGGACCCGCTCCTACAATGAGCAGTTCTTC. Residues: CSALRAGTRSYNEQFF.